This T cell receptor beta chain was found in a study of T cell repertoires in aging, cancer and after chemotherapy. V shed 2 bases, J shed 3 bases, and the junction held 0 bases outside the gene matches. This CDR3 has 14 residues. Germline CDR1 reads MNHNS; CDR2 reads SASEGT. Rearranged V-D-J TRB sequences were amplified with a mixed TRB-A/B primer pool. Each CDR3 protein gets one entry after TCRdb re-called the multiplex PCR reads with MiXCR. The sample yields fewer than 20,000 distinct CDR3 sequences, over 45% seen once. Peripheral blood genomic DNA, not sorted cells or RNA, was the template. This rearrangement joins TRBV6-1 to TRBJ2-2, with TRBD2 identical over 7 bases. What was sequenced was blood. This sequence originates from a human donor in good health. CDR3 in DNA: TGTGCCAGCAGTGAACTAGCGGACACCGGGGAGCTGTTTTTT. Translation gives CASSELADTGELFF.